The present T cell receptor beta chain was sequenced within a study of shared clonotypes between healthy human individuals. Turning to the study itself: CD8 memory received one plate per donor, CD8 naive two, CD4 memory three and CD4 naive three.

The CDR3 length is 18 residues. From germline, CDR1 is SGHKS and CDR2 YYEKEE (reference sequence). V lost 0 bases, J lost 1 base, and 3 bases stayed unmatched. Sorted-subset replicate PCRs used roughly 210 ng of genomic DNA. This amount corresponded to 30,000 to 35,000 T cell genomes. Sequenced by immunoSEQ multiplex PCR; TCRdb stores in-frame clones only, minus some. The sample records about 690,000 clones, about 92% being singletons. V usage is TRBV5-5 and J usage is TRBJ2-6, with 11 nucleotides matching TRBD1. The TCR was taken from a man younger than 35 in good health. Some clones in this sample may be carry-over from other donors' samples. Specimen: memory CD8+ T cells from PBMCs. The sample's subset: CD45RO+ cells pooled with CCR7-negative TemRA cells. CDR3 loop: CASSLVGQGGSGANVLTF. The CDR3 DNA reads as TGTGCCAGCAGCTTGGTGGGACAGGGGGGTTCTGGGGCCAACGTCCTGACTTTC.